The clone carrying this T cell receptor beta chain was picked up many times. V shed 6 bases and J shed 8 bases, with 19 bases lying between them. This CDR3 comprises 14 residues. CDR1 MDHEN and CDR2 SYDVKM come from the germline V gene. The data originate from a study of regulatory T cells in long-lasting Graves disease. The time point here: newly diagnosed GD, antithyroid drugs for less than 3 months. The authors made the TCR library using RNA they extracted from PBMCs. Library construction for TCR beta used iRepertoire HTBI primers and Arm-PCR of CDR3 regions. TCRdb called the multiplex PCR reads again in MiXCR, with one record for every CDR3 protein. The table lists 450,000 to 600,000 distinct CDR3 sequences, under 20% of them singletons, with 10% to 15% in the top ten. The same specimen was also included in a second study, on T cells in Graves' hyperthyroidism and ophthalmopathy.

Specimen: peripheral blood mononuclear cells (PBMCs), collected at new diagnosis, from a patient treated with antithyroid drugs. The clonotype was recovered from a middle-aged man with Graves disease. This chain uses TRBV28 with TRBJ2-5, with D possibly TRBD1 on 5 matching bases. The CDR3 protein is CASSFPWGRPTQYF. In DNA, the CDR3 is TGTGCCAGCAGCTTCCCGTGGGGCCGCCCAACCCAGTACTTC.